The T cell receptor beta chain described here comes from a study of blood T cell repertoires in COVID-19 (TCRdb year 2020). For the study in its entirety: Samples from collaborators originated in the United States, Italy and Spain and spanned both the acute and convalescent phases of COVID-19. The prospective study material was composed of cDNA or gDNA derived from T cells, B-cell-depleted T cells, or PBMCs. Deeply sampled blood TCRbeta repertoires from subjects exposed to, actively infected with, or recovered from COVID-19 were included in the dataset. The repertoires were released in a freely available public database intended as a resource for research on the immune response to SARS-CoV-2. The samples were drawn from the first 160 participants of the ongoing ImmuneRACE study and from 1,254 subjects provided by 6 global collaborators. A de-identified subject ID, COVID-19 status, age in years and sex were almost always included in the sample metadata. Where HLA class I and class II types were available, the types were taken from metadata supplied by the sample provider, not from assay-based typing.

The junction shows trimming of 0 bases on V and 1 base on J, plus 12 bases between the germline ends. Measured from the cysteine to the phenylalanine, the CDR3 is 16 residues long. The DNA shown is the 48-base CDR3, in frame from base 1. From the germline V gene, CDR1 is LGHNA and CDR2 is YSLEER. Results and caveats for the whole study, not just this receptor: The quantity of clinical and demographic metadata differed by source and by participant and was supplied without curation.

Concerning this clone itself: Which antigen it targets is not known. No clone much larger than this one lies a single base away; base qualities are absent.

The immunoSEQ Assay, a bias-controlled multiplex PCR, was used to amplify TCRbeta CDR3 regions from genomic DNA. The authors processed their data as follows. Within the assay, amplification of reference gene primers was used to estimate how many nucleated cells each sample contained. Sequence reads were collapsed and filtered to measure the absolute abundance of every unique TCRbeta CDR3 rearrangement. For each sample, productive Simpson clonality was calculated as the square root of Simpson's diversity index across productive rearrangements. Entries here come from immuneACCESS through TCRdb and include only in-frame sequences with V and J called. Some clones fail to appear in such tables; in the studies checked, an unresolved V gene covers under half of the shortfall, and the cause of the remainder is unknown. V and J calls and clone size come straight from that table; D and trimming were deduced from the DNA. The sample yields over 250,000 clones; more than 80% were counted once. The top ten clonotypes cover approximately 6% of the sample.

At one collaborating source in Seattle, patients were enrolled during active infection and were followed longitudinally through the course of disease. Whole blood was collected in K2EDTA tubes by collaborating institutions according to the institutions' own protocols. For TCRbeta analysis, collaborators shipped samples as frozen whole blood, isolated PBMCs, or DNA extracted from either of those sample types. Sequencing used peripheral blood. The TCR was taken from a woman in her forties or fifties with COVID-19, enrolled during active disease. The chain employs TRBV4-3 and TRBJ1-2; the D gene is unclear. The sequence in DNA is TGCGCCAGCAGCCAAGATTGGGCAGGAATTAACTATGGCTACACCTTC. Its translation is CASSQDWAGINYGYTF.